This section outlines one T cell receptor (beta chain) sequence together with its context. The antigen remains unidentified. Germline assignment: CDR1 SGDLS and CDR2 YYNGEE. The junction had 8 bases not matched to a gene; V was cut back by 1 base and J by 8 bases. This CDR3 is built from 15 residues. The source of the sample is a study of blood T cells in healthy people across ages. Study-wide results and limits: Per-million-T-cell TCR beta diversity fell roughly linearly with age. The long-lived group displayed more naive CD4+ cells, plus higher diversity, than the aged donors did.

The second PCR ran about 6 to 11 cycles with a sample-barcoded 5' primer and J-beta primers. TCRdb re-called the 5' RACE reads with MiXCR, one entry per CDR3 protein. The data contain around 1,500,000 distinct CDR3 sequences, under 30% of them seen just once; the ten biggest clones take up roughly 8%. Sequenced: blood. The clonotype comes from a woman younger than 45 in good health. The gene calls are TRBV9 and TRBJ2-1, with TRBD2 matching 8 bases. CDR3 nucleotide sequence: TGTGCCAGCAGCGTATCCCCAGCGGGAGACCATGAGCAGTTCTTC. Protein sequence: CASSVSPAGDHEQFF.